The T cell receptor beta chain described here comes from a study of T-cell reconstitution after alpha-beta-depleted transplantation in children. Unique molecular identifiers were incorporated during preparation of the TCRbeta library. TCRdb used MiXCR to reprocess the PCR reads, holding one entry per CDR3 protein. The repertoire holds about 540,000 distinct CDR3 sequences, with about 18% as singletons. This sample comprised PBMCs from the stem cell graft donor, obtained from the stem cell graft. The sequence came from a human donor who donated a stem cell graft to a child with acute lymphoblastic leukemia.

The CDR3: CASSSRTIPDTQYF. The CDR3 region has the DNA TGTGCCAGCAGTTCCCGGACTATCCCAGATACGCAGTATTTT. The rearrangement joins TRBV6-2 or TRBV6-3 to TRBJ2-3; D is perhaps TRBD2 (6 bases). The CDR3 loop spans 14 amino acids. V was trimmed by 4 bases and J by 4 bases, leaving 12 bases between them. Germline assignment: CDR1 MNHEY and CDR2 SVGEGT.